These T cell receptor beta chains were read from a single sample in a study of T-cell reconstitution after alpha-beta-depleted transplantation in children. One entry per CDR3 protein, called by TCRdb with MiXCR from the PCR reads. The top ten hold 20% to 25% of the sample, which has about 98,000 distinct CDR3 sequences, about 25% seen once. Sequences were derived from PBMCs, sampled before TCRalphabeta/CD19-depleted stem cell transplant. The receptor source for this set is a boy younger than 10 with acute lymphoblastic leukemia, due to receive a stem cell transplant. Both conserved end residues are part of each CDR3.

V	J	CDR3
TRBV5-5	TRBJ2-7	CASSPAGTPSYEQYF
TRBV4-2	TRBJ2-3	CASSQDRASGGDTQYF
TRBV9	TRBJ2-5	CASSVGGGAGGIQTQYF
TRBV7-3	TRBJ2-2	CASSLGGAGELFF
TRBV10-2	TRBJ2-7	CASSESIYSTAFHEQYF
TRBV2	TRBJ2-5	CGSGNSGGSRETQYF
TRBV18	TRBJ2-7	CASSPEAGGPYDEQYF
TRBV14	TRBJ2-2	CASSLLGGELFF
TRBV3-1	TRBJ1-3	CASSHSPGTIGGIGNTIYF
TRBV5-1	TRBJ2-7	CASSSSSSGGAYEQYF
TRBV12-3/TRBV12-4	TRBJ2-7	CASSRTALDYEQYF
TRBV7-2	TRBJ2-1	CASRTGTGYNEQFF
TRBV14	TRBJ2-7	CASSQRTALTYEQYF
TRBV28	TRBJ1-5	CASSSLKTGTHQPQHF
TRBV11-2	TRBJ2-1	CASSWEGAGTYNEQFF
TRBV20-1	TRBJ1-2	CSARDRGGKNSANYGYTF
TRBV20-1	TRBJ1-1	CSVAGQGAFAEAFF
TRBV7-9	TRBJ2-3	CASSHRDPDTQYF
TRBV20-1	TRBJ1-1	CSAGRPGTGNTEAFF
TRBV20-1	TRBJ2-7	CSASSGSGSLYEQYF